This T cell receptor beta chain was sequenced during a study of blood T cells in healthy people across ages. Peripheral blood from each donor was collected in a volume of approximately 9.2 milliliters. PCR was performed a second time for roughly 7 to 12 cycles using a sample-barcoded 5' primer and a J-beta primer mix. With 12 random nucleotides, a template-switch adaptor tagged each individual cDNA molecule. CDR3-containing paired-end reads numbered at least 2.5 million in each sample. TCRdb passed the 5' RACE reads through MiXCR, listing each CDR3 protein once. The repertoire holds 540,000 or so distinct CDR3 sequences, with 25% to 30% as singletons. Per germline, CDR1 SGHRS and CDR2 YFSETQ. The CDR3 loop spans 14 amino acids. Trimming removed 3 bases from V and 5 bases from J, with 13 bases in between.

This sequence originates from a woman between 65 and 79 years old in good health. The V gene is TRBV5-1, the J gene TRBJ2-3; perhaps TRBD2 as D (5 bases). Sequenced: blood. CDR3 sequence (DNA): TGCGCCAGCAGCTCCGGACTCAATCGAGATACGCAGTATTTT. As protein: CASSSGLNRDTQYF.